This TCR beta chain was documented in a study of T-cell reconstitution after alpha-beta-depleted transplantation in children listed by TCRdb under 2016. Notes on the research overall: Using TCR repertoire profiling, the study quantitatively followed how T-cell immune reconstitution unfolded in children after TCRalphabeta/CD19-depleted allogeneic hematopoietic cell transplantation.

This clonotype was counted between two and nine times. The antigen it recognizes is unknown. No quality values exist for individual bases; no much larger clone is one base distant. The receptor library was made with PCR. Sequencing used an Illumina HiSeq 2500. TCR libraries were prepared with molecular barcoding, using unique molecular identifiers to normalize TCRbeta repertoire quantification. TCRdb cleaned the public reads at Q25 with fastp, built clones with MiXCR and kept in-frame beta chains. CDR3 protein sequences are deduplicated, and each keeps its most common genes and DNA. The sample table shows more than 450,000 distinct CDR3 sequences, and around 17% are seen once. The ten largest make up less than 4% of the sample. There are 18 amino acids in the CDR3, from cysteine to phenylalanine inclusive. The read is trimmed to its CDR3 DNA, 54 bases read in frame from base 1. CDR1 and CDR2 are drawn from the germline V gene: SGDLS, YYNGEE. The germline V end is reduced by 4 bases and the J end by 1 base; junction bases left unmatched: 15.

The sequence derives from a human donor who donated a stem cell graft to a child with acute lymphoblastic leukemia. The chain links TRBV9 with TRBJ2-5, with 8 middle bases fitting TRBD2. This material consisted of PBMCs from the stem cell graft donor, taken from the stem cell graft. Here the CDR3 is given as CASSPQGRGGSLQETQYF. Here is the DNA: TGTGCCAGCAGCCCCCAGGGCCGGGGGGGGAGCCTCCAAGAGACCCAGTACTTC. Joined to the reference TRBV9 and TRBJ2-5 proteins, this CDR3 gives the full variable domain: DSGVTQTPKHLITATGQRVTLRCSPRSGDLSVYWYQQSLDQGLQFLIQYYNGEERAKGNILERFSAQQFPDLHSELNLSSLELGDSALYFCASSPQGRGGSLQETQYFGPGTRLLVL.